These 28 T cell receptor beta chains were all obtained from the same sample, sequenced in a study of OX40 agonist ivuxolimab in advanced cancers. Sequenced by immunoSEQ multiplex PCR; TCRdb stores in-frame clones only, minus some. The sample yields 65,000 to 90,000 clones, 82% seen once. The starting material was CD4+ or CD8+ T cells sorted from blood, obtained in a trial of the OX40 agonist ivuxolimab. These receptors all come from an adult with an advanced solid tumor such as melanoma, head and neck, liver or kidney cancer.

The chain is built from TRBV27 and TRBJ2-2; 10 positions match TRBD1. V gave up 6 bases and J gave up 1 base; unmatched junction bases: 2. The germline V gene encodes CDR1 MNHEY and CDR2 SMNVEV (reference sequence). This CDR3 has 15 residues. The chain's CDR3 is CASSRDRGNTGELFF. In nucleotides, the CDR3 is TGTGCCAGCAGCCGGGACAGGGGGAACACCGGGGAGCTGTTTTTT.

This chain connects TRBV28 to TRBJ2-7, with TRBD1 identical over 10 bases. This CDR3 is built from 14 residues. In germline, CDR1 is MDHEN, CDR2 SYDVKM. The V segment lost 10 bases and the J segment 5 bases; nucleotides outside the gene matches: 11. The CDR3 sequence is CATFRQGAKDEQYF. The DNA for the CDR3 is TGTGCCACCTTCCGACAGGGGGCCAAGGACGAGCAGTACTTC.

The V and J genes are TRBV18 and TRBJ2-2; D gene uncertain. V gave up 3 bases and J gave up 0 bases, with 14 bases separating them. The CDR3 sequence is 17 residues long. From germline, CDR1 is KGHSH and CDR2 LQKENI. The CDR3 loop reads CASSPMNFGTNTGELFF. The CDR3 bases are TGTGCCAGCTCACCTATGAATTTCGGAACGAACACCGGGGAGCTGTTTTTT.

The chain uses TRBV19 and TRBJ1-6; the match to TRBD1 covers 7 bases. The V gene end was trimmed by 10 bases and the J gene end by 12 bases; junction bases not matched to a gene: 9. CDR1 and CDR2 (germline): LNHDA, SQIVND (reference sequence). The length of the CDR3 is 12 residues. The CDR3 region is CATRDREGPLHF. For the CDR3, the DNA is TGTGCCACCAGAGACAGGGAGGGACCCCTCCACTTT. The complete variable domain, with remaining parts taken from reference TRBV19 and TRBJ1-6, reads DGGITQSPKYLFRKEGQNVTLSCEQNLNHDAMYWYRQDPGQGLRLIYYSQIVNDFQKGDIAEGYSVSREKKESFPLTVTSAQKNPTAFYLCATRDREGPLHFGNGTRLTVT.

V and J are TRBV5-4 and TRBJ1-3; D ambiguous. The CDR3 loop spans 15 amino acids. Germline V gene lookup returns CDR1 SGHNT and CDR2 YYREEE (reference sequence). The ends were cut back, 0 bases at V and 0 bases at J, with 7 bases in the middle. Written as DNA, the CDR3 is TGTGCCAGCAGCTTGGGAGGGAGCTCTGGAAACACCATATATTTT. This encodes CASSLGGSSGNTIYF.

The rearrangement uses TRBV6-5 and TRBJ1-2, with 7 bases identical to TRBD1. CDR3 length: 13 residues. Trimming removed 5 bases from V and 7 bases from J; junction bases left unmatched: 7. CDR1 and CDR2 from the germline V gene are MNHEY and SVGAGI. The CDR3 DNA sequence: TGTGCCAGCAGTACCTGGGACAGTGGTGGCTACACCTTC. Protein product: CASSTWDSGGYTF.

This chain uses TRBV15 with TRBJ2-1, with D possibly TRBD2 on 5 matching bases. V was clipped by 2 bases and J by 9 bases, with 8 bases between them. This CDR3 has 12 amino acids. Germline CDR1 and CDR2: LNHNV and YYDKDF (reference sequence). CDR3 in DNA: TGTGCCACCAGCAGATATGAGGGTGAGCAGTTCTTC. Its translation is CATSRYEGEQFF.

This chain uses TRBV5-1 with TRBJ2-1; D may match TRBD1 or TRBD2 (5 bases each). Trimming pared 1 base from V and 0 bases from J, leaving 11 bases between. The CDR3 loop spans 16 amino acids. In germline, CDR1 is SGHRS, CDR2 YFSETQ. In nucleotides, the CDR3 is TGCGCCAGCAGCTTGCCGGGGCTTAGCTCCTACAATGAGCAGTTCTTC. The encoded protein is CASSLPGLSSYNEQFF.

Only one count was recorded for this clone. This sequence joins TRBV7-2 and TRBJ2-2; 8 bases line up with TRBD2. From germline, CDR1 is SGHTA and CDR2 FQGNSA. The length of the CDR3 is 17 residues. The V and J ends lost 5 bases and 2 bases, in that order; junction bases with no gene match: 10. The CDR3 loop is CASSPGLVTLNTGELFF. CDR3 coding DNA: TGTGCCAGCAGCCCGGGACTAGTTACCCTAAACACCGGGGAGCTGTTTTTT.

The CDR3 DNA sequence: TGTGCCAGCAGCCTAATCCAGGCCGGGGAGCTGTTTTTT. This sequence encodes CASSLIQAGELFF. V and J are TRBV11-2 and TRBJ2-2; D is undetermined. The germline V gene encodes CDR1 SGHAT and CDR2 FQNNGV. This CDR3 comprises 13 residues. V shed 5 bases and J shed 6 bases, with 10 bases lying between them.

This clone was detected only a few times. This chain connects TRBV11-3 to TRBJ1-6; D call uncertain. Germline values: CDR1 SGHNT, CDR2 YENEEA. The CDR3 consists of 13 residues. Deletions cut 0 bases from V and 7 bases from J, with 4 bases between. The CDR3 nucleotides are TGTGCCAGCAGCTTAGATCAAAATTCACCCCTCCACTTT. As protein: CASSLDQNSPLHF.

This clone was seen repeatedly, ten times or more. The gene calls are TRBV5-1 and TRBJ2-6; D uncertain. The germline gives CDR1 SGHRS, CDR2 YFSETQ. Trimming removed 0 bases from V and 4 bases from J, with 8 bases in between. This CDR3 is built from 15 residues. CDR3 residues: CASSLGVPGANVLTF. CDR3 bases: TGCGCCAGCAGCTTGGGTGTCCCGGGGGCCAACGTCCTGACTTTC.

This chain uses TRBV6-5 with TRBJ1-1; D unresolved. Trimming left V 11 bases short and J 8 bases short, with 15 bases between. Per the germline V gene, CDR1 is MNHEY and CDR2 is SVGAGI. The CDR3 runs to 11 residues. The CDR3 DNA reads as TGTGCCGACGCGGGCGCGTCCGAAGCTTTCTTT. It translates to CADAGASEAFF.

The chain uses TRBV5-1 and TRBJ2-3; 8 bases match TRBD2. CDR1 is SGHRS, CDR2 YFSETQ, per germline. The junction had 11 bases not matched to a gene; V was cut back by 4 bases and J by 1 base. This CDR3 contains 17 residues. The CDR3 region is CASSNNSPGLGTDTQYF. DNA of the CDR3: TGCGCCAGCAGCAACAACTCACCGGGACTAGGCACAGATACGCAGTATTTT.

This chain links TRBV6-1 with TRBJ2-7; no clear D. The CDR3 runs 16 residues. Germline CDR1 reads MNHNS; CDR2 reads SASEGT. The V end lost 0 bases, the J end lost 5 bases, and 17 bases lay between the germline ends. The CDR3 DNA reads as TGTGCCAGCAGTGAAGCGCTGGTGTGGGGTGAAAACGAGCAGTACTTC. Its translation: CASSEALVWGENEQYF.

The rearrangement uses TRBV4-2 and TRBJ1-6; D might be TRBD1 (5 bases). The germline gives CDR1 LGHNA, CDR2 YNFKEQ. V gave up 1 base and J gave up 8 bases, with 6 bases separating them. This CDR3 comprises 13 residues. The CDR3 loop reads CASSQGDHSPLHF. The CDR3 nucleotides are TGTGCCAGCAGCCAAGGGGACCATTCACCCCTCCACTTT.

The genes are TRBV28 and TRBJ1-1; 7 bases agree with TRBD1. The length of the CDR3 is 15 residues. V lost 1 base and J lost 6; bases outside the gene matches: 8. The germline CDR1 and CDR2 sequences are MDHEN and SYDVKM. The CDR3 sequence is CASSLSSRGVAEAFF. The CDR3 DNA reads as TGTGCCAGCAGTTTATCGTCCAGGGGGGTCGCTGAAGCTTTCTTT.

The gene calls are TRBV5-6 and TRBJ2-5; 7 bases match TRBD2. Germline lookup yields CDR1 SGHDT and CDR2 YYEEEE. The J segment lost 1 base and the V segment lost 2 bases, leaving 2 bases of the junction unmatched. The CDR3 spans 14 residues. CDR3: CASSFGRFQETQYF. For the CDR3, the DNA is TGTGCCAGCAGCTTCGGGAGGTTCCAAGAGACCCAGTACTTC.

The chain is built from TRBV2 and TRBJ2-5; no clear D gene. This CDR3 spans 12 amino acids. V shed 11 bases and J shed 0 bases, with 10 bases lying between them. In germline, CDR1 is SNHLY, CDR2 FYNNEI. CDR3 sequence (DNA): TGTGCCGGAAGACAAGACCAAGAGACCCAGTACTTC. Amino acid sequence: CAGRQDQETQYF.

The chain recombines TRBV4-1 with TRBJ2-5; tentative D call: TRBD2 (6 bases). The V end was cut by 0 bases, the J end by 4 bases, with 12 bases between. CDR3 size: 15 residues. Per the germline V gene, CDR1 is MGHRA and CDR2 is YSYEKL. The CDR3 loop is CASSQDPGVGETQYF. The CDR3 DNA follows: TGCGCCAGCAGCCAAGATCCGGGAGTGGGAGAGACCCAGTACTTC.

The chain recombines TRBV7-9 with TRBJ2-5; 7 bases are shared with TRBD2. The CDR3 is 15 residues long. Unmatched junction bases numbered 11, after V lost 5 bases and J lost 5 bases. CDR1 and CDR2 (germline): SEHNR, FQNEAQ (reference sequence). DNA for the CDR3: TGTGCCAGCAGCCCCTCGTTCGGGGGGTCCGAGACCCAGTACTTC. Protein product: CASSPSFGGSETQYF.

This clone came up a few times. The sample contains more than one DNA sequence encoding this CDR3. This chain connects TRBV2 to TRBJ2-5; D not certain. V was cut by 3 bases and J by 5 bases, with 4 bases left in between. The CDR3 spans 11 residues. Germline CDR1 reads SNHLY; CDR2 reads FYNNEI. The CDR3 DNA follows: TGTGCCAGCAGTGATCGGGAGACCCAGTACTTC. The encoded protein is CASSDRETQYF.

The J gene is TRBJ2-3, the V gene TRBV7-8; 13 bases agree with TRBD2. The V gene end was trimmed by 7 bases and the J gene end by 1 base; junction bases not matched to a gene: 11. This CDR3 is 18 amino acids long. The germline V gene has CDR1 SGHVS and CDR2 FQNEAQ. The CDR3 spells CASTRGLAGSVGTDTQYF. As DNA, the CDR3 is TGTGCCAGCACCAGGGGACTAGCGGGGAGTGTGGGCACAGATACGCAGTATTTT.

This clone was detected only a few times. This sequence joins TRBV7-7 and TRBJ2-1, with D unclear. The CDR3 is 13 residues long. The ends were cut back, 2 bases at V and 6 bases at J, with 8 bases in the middle. In germline, CDR1 is SSHAT, CDR2 FNYEAQ (reference sequence). DNA of the CDR3: TGTGCCAGCAGCTTATCAACTTCCAATGAGCAGTTCTTC. Its protein is CASSLSTSNEQFF.

Regarding this clone: This sample also contains other DNA sequences that code for the same CDR3. This chain uses TRBV18 with TRBJ1-5; D is unresolved. Germline CDR1 and CDR2: KGHSH and LQKENI. This CDR3 spans 13 amino acids. The V and J ends lost 4 bases and 4 bases respectively, with 8 bases between them. The CDR3 protein is CASSLDRNQPQHF. CDR3 bases: TGTGCCAGCTCACTAGATAGAAATCAGCCCCAGCATTTT.

The V gene is TRBV21-1, the J gene TRBJ1-5. TRBV21-1 represents a pseudogene. The CDR3 is 17 amino acids. This CDR3 is CASSKGGRVDVNQPQHF. CDR3 nucleotide sequence: TGTGCCAGCAGCAAAGGGGGAAGGGTTGACGTTAATCAGCCCCAGCATTTT.

This chain connects TRBV29-1 to TRBJ2-1, with D tentatively TRBD2 (5 bases). The CDR3 covers 13 residues. Trimming took off 4 bases at V and 1 base at J, with 8 bases between the two ends. The germline V gene encodes CDR1 SQVTM and CDR2 ANQGSEA. The CDR3 spells CSVARGSYNEQFF. CDR3 DNA: TGCAGCGTTGCTAGAGGGTCCTACAATGAGCAGTTCTTC.

The genes are TRBV19 and TRBJ1-6; no clear D. Germline-derived CDR1 and CDR2 are LNHDA and SQIVND (reference sequence). V was pared by 5 bases and J by 3 bases, with 8 bases between. The CDR3 runs 14 residues. In DNA form, the CDR3 reads TGTGCCAGTAGTGACGCTTACTATAATTCACCCCTCCACTTT. Translation gives CASSDAYYNSPLHF.